A selection of T cell receptor beta chains follows, all from one sample in a study of CD8+ T cells in alopecia areata. Produced via immunoSEQ multiplex PCR; TCRdb's table is partial and in-frame only. The repertoire holds over 80,000 clones, with 44% as singletons. Sequenced material: CD8+ T cells sorted from blood, taken at week 24, from a patient treated with tofacitinib. These receptors were collected from a human donor with alopecia areata. Both conserved end residues are part of each CDR3. The D gene is left open where the match is weak. Size is omitted from some rows. Given values are once, few, many or a class for expanded clones.

size,D,J,V,DNA,CDR3
-,-,TRBJ1-1,TRBV7-9,TGTGCCAGCAGCCTATCATCAGGGAACACTGAAGCTTTCTTT,CASSLSSGNTEAFF
-,-,TRBJ2-7,TRBV6-5,TGTGCCAGCAGTTACGCCAGGGACTACGAGCAGTACTTC,CASSYARDYEQYF
few,TRBD1,TRBJ2-1,TRBV29-1,TGCAGCGTTGGACAGGGCTTAGGGGCCTACAATGAGCAGTTCTTC,CSVGQGLGAYNEQFF
few,TRBD2,TRBJ2-7,TRBV4-1,TGCGCCAGCAGCCTATCTAGCGGGAGGGTCGACGAGCAGTACTTC,CASSLSSGRVDEQYF
once,-,TRBJ2-5,TRBV2,TGTGCCAGCACCGAACGGGACTCAGGGTTTGAGACCCAGTACTTC,CASTERDSGFETQYF
-,TRBD1,TRBJ1-3,TRBV29-1,TGCAGCGTAGCGGGACAGGAACCTGGAAACACCATATATTTT,CSVAGQEPGNTIYF
-,TRBD1,TRBJ2-7,TRBV9,TGTGCCAGCAGCGTGGCCACAGGGGGTTACGAGCAGTACTTC,CASSVATGGYEQYF
-,TRBD2,TRBJ2-7,TRBV28,TGTGCCAGCAGTTTAAGGCTCGGGACTAGCGGTTACGAGCAGTACTTC,CASSLRLGTSGYEQYF
-,TRBD2,TRBJ2-1,TRBV5-1,TGCGCCAGCAGCCTCGGACTAGCGGGAGGAGGGTCCTACAATGAGCAGTTCTTC,CASSLGLAGGGSYNEQFF
-,-,TRBJ2-1,TRBV9,TGTGCCAGCAGCGTAGGGGACGATGAGCAGTTCTTC,CASSVGDDEQFF